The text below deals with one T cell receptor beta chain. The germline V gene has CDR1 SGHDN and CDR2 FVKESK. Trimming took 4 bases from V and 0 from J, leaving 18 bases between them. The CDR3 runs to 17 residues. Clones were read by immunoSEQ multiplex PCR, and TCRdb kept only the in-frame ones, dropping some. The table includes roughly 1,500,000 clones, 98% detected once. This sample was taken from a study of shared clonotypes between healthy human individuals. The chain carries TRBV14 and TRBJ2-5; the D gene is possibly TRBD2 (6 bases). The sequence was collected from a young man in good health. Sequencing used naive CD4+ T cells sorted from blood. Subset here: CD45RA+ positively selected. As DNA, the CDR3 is TGTGCCAGCAGCCTGATAGGGTTCGCGGGAAACCAAGAGACCCAGTACTTC. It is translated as CASSLIGFAGNQETQYF.